This T cell receptor beta chain was obtained from a study of T-cell memory formation after mild COVID-19 (dated by TCRdb to 2020 to 2023). Regarding the complete study: TCR sequence clusters from the two donors were found to be largely donor specific. Longitudinal TCRalpha and TCRbeta repertoire sequencing tracked T-cell clones expanding and contracting after mild COVID-19 in a couple of donors. Two young, previously healthy adult volunteers, one female and one male, were included in the cohort.

Ficoll-Paque density gradient centrifugation was used to isolate PBMCs. This clonotype was seen only a few times. Its specific antigen is unknown. Base quality data are lacking; no much larger clone is found one base away. CDR1 and CDR2 are read off the germline V gene as SGDLS and YYNGEE. The CDR3 holds 14 amino acids from the cysteine to the phenylalanine. Only the CDR3 region is kept as DNA, spanning 42 bases read in frame from base 1. Trimming removed 3 bases from V and 6 bases from J; the gene matches leave 7 bases unexplained. Study-level results and caveats: Clones that contracted from day 15 to 85 showed balanced CD4/CD8 phenotypes, whereas a second wave of clones that expanded from day 15 to 37 leaned towards CD4+. Some responding clones were detected in pre-infection memory, suggesting pre-existing cross-reactive memory T cells joined the SARS-CoV-2 response. The second-wave clones that peaked on day 37 were not confirmed to be SARS-CoV-2 specific. Contracting CD4+ clones were found mainly in CM and EM memory subsets, while CD8+ clones were enriched in EMRA. Only a couple of mild cases were covered in the study, and larger cohorts including severe cases with pre-infection samples were considered necessary.

The sequencer was an Illumina NovaSeq 6000. Using 5'RACE with constant-segment primers, TCRalpha and TCRbeta cDNA libraries were constructed, with sample barcodes and unique molecular identifiers added in the process. Trizol reagent was used to extract RNA from every sample. Amplification of the libraries took two PCR steps, and the second step added a second sample barcode plus Illumina TruSeq adapters. Sequencing of libraries was performed on an Illumina NovaSeq with 2 x 150 bp paired-end reads. The study's own analysis went as follows. With migec v1.2.7, reads were demultiplexed and then collapsed into UMI-guided consensus sequences. Using mixcr v2.1.11, UMI consensuses were aligned to TRA and TRB V and J templates and then assembled into clonotypes. Expanded or contracted clonotypes were those called significant by both edgeR and NoisET, with noise models trained on biological replicates. For edgeR calls, the cutoffs were a false discovery rate-adjusted p below 0.01 and a log2 fold-change threshold of 1. PCA with hierarchical clustering of max-normalized trajectories of the 1000 most abundant clonotypes was used as exploratory dynamics analysis. The CD4 or CD8 phenotype of responding clones was assigned using the separately sequenced CD4+ and CD8+ repertoires. Starting from the raw public reads, TCRdb applied fastp trimming at Q25, assembled clones with MiXCR and retained in-frame beta chains. CDR3 protein duplicates are merged, each entry listing the most common genes and DNA. What appears here as the V and J calls and clone size reflects TCRdb's work, not the paper's. Across this sample there are some 40,000 distinct CDR3 sequences, with about a tenth seen only once. The leading ten clones occupy about 12% of the sample.

Material: PBMCs or a T cell subset sorted from them (not recorded which). The chain was built from TRBV9 and TRBJ2-7; a stretch of 9 junction bases matches TRBD2. This receptor was obtained from an adult woman who had mild COVID-19 (a few samples of this study predate the infection). The sample titles of this study are shuffled in the database, so cell type and time point are left out; the donor was told from shared clones. CDR3 sequence: CASSGVAGAGEQYF. The DNA sequence reads TGTGCCAGCAGCGGAGTAGCGGGGGCTGGCGAGCAGTACTTC.